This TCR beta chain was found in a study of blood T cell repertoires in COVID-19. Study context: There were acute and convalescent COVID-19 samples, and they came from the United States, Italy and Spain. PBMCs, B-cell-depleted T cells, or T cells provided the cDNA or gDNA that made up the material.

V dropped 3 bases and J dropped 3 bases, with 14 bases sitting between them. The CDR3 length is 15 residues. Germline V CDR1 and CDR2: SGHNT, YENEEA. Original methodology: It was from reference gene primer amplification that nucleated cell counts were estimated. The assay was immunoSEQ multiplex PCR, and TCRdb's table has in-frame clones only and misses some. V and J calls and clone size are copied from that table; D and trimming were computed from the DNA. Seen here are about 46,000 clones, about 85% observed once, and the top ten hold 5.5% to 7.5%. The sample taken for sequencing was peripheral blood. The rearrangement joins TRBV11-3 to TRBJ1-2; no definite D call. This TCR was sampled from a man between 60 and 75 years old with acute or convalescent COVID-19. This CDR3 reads CASSFRHAGYYGYTF. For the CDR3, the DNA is TGTGCCAGCAGCTTTCGACATGCGGGATACTATGGCTACACCTTC.